This T cell receptor (beta chain) was recorded in a study of PD-L1 blockade in urothelial cancer. On the study more broadly: The patients' atezolizumab therapy, 1,200 mg intravenously every 3 weeks, started at some point between 2013 and 2014. In the patient group, most of the roughly 30 were males with bladder-origin urothelial cancer.

This CDR3 is built from 13 residues. Between the trimmed V and J ends, which lost 3 bases and 9 bases, there was a span of 12 bases. The germline gives CDR1 SGHTA, CDR2 FQGNSA. Time point noted: pretreatment peripheral blood. Patients' cancers were locally advanced or metastatic urothelial carcinomas. Between 1 and 8 samples, pretreatment and on-treatment, were given by each patient. Clones were read by immunoSEQ multiplex PCR, and TCRdb kept only the in-frame ones, dropping some. The sample yields roughly 100,000 clones, 89% seen once. This chain connects TRBV7-2 to TRBJ1-5; perhaps TRBD1 as D (6 bases). The input for sequencing was PBMCs, taken around atezolizumab (anti-PD-L1) treatment. The sequence derives from a woman older than 75 with urothelial cancer. Here the CDR3 reads CASSFNGGRPQHF. As DNA, the CDR3 is TGTGCCAGCAGCTTCAATGGGGGCAGGCCCCAGCATTTT.